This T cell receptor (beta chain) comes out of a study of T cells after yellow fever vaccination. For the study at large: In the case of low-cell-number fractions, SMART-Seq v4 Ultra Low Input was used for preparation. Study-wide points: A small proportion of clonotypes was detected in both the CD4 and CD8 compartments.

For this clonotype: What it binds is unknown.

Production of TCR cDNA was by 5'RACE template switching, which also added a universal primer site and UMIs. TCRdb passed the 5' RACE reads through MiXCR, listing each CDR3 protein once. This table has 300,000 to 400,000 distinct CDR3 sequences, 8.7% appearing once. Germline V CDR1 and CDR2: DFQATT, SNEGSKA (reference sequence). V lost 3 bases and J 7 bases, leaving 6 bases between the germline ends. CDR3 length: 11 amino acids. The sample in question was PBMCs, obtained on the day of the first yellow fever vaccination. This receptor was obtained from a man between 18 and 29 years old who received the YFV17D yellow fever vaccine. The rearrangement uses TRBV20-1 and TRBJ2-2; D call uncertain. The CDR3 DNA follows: TGCAGTGCTAGTCCCGGCGGGGAGCTGTTTTTT. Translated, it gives CSASPGGELFF.